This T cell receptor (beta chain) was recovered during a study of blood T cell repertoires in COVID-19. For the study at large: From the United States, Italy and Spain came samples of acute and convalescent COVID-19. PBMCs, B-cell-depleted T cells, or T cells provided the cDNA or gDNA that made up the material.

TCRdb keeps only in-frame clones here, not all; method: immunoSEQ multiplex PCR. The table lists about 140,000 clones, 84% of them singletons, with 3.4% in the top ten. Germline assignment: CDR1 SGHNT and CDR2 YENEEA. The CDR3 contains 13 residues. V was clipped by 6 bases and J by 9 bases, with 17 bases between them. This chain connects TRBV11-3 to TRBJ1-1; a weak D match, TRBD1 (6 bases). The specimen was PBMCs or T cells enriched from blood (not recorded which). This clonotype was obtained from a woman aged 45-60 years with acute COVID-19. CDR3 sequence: CASSLQGGEKAFF. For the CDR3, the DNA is TGTGCCAGCAGTTTACAGGGAGGGGAAAAAGCTTTCTTT.